This TCR beta chain was sequenced during a study of cytomegalovirus exposure and HLA in healthy donors. Looked up from germline, CDR1 is SGHDT and CDR2 is YYEEEE. The length of the CDR3 is 16 residues. The V and J ends lost 4 bases and 0 bases, in that order; junction bases with no gene match: 3. Clones were sequenced by immunoSEQ multiplex PCR, and TCRdb holds only the in-frame ones, with some missing. The sample contains 150,000 to 200,000 clones, about 90% of which appear only once. Sample: PBMCs. The chain uses TRBV5-6 and TRBJ2-4; 11 bases match TRBD1. The receptor was derived from a woman aged 18-35 years in good health and CMV-seropositive. The CDR3 DNA follows: TGTGCCAGCAGCGCGGGACAGGGGGTAGCCAAAAACATTCAGTACTTC. Its translation is CASSAGQGVAKNIQYF.